The 22 T cell receptor beta chains given below trace back to one sample, sequenced in a study of OX40 agonist ivuxolimab in advanced cancers. Libraries were made using the immunoSEQ multiplex PCR assay. TCRdb retrieved this table from immuneACCESS and kept in-frame rearrangements only. Not all clones are present; in checked studies, unresolved V genes account for under half, and no reason is known for the remainder. Here the sample has about 62,000 clones; less than 85% occur a single time. In total, the top ten clones hold 4% of the sample. The sample here was CD4+ or CD8+ T cells sorted from blood, taken in a trial of the OX40 agonist ivuxolimab. Receptors were obtained from an adult with an advanced solid tumor such as melanoma, head and neck, liver or kidney cancer.

V is TRBV19 and J is TRBJ2-2, with 8 bases matching TRBD2. The CDR3 runs 15 residues. Germline CDR1 reads LNHDA; CDR2 reads SQIVND (reference sequence). V lost 8 bases, J lost 4 bases, and 9 bases stayed unmatched. CDR3 protein: CASRPSSGFTGELFF. CDR3 bases: TGTGCCAGTCGCCCCTCTAGCGGGTTCACCGGGGAGCTGTTTTTT.

The chain joins TRBV5-5 to TRBJ2-2, with 7 positions matching TRBD1. CDR3 length equals 17 residues. V was pared by 2 bases and J by 0 bases, with 7 bases of the junction left unmatched. The germline V gene has CDR1 SGHKS and CDR2 YYEKEE (reference sequence). The CDR3 here is CASSFGRGQANTGELFF. Written as DNA, the CDR3 is TGTGCCAGCAGCTTTGGGCGTGGACAGGCGAACACCGGGGAGCTGTTTTTT.

The J gene is TRBJ2-3, the V gene TRBV15; possible D gene TRBD2, 5 bases. The CDR3 is 11 amino acids. Germline-derived CDR1 and CDR2 are LNHNV and YYDKDF (reference sequence). The V end was cut by 8 bases, the J end by 5 bases, with 8 bases between. Written as DNA, the CDR3 is TGTGCCACCGGTGGGAGAGATACGCAGTATTTT. It specifies CATGGRDTQYF.

This chain links TRBV5-1 with TRBJ2-1; D ambiguous. The germline V gene has CDR1 SGHRS and CDR2 YFSETQ. Trimming cost V 4 bases and J 4 bases, with 9 bases left between them. CDR3 length: 13 amino acids. The CDR3: CASSLDGYNEQFF. CDR3 sequence (DNA): TGCGCCAGCAGCCTGGACGGGTACAATGAGCAGTTCTTC.

The chain links TRBV6-6 to TRBJ2-3, with TRBD2 identical over 7 bases. With 5 bases clipped from V and 4 bases from J, the junction kept 6 bases outside the gene matches. Looked up from germline, CDR1 is MNHNY and CDR2 is SVGAGI (reference sequence). The CDR3 contains 14 residues. CDR3 sequence reads: CASSPSGGADTQYF. The DNA of the CDR3 is TGTGCCAGCAGTCCTTCGGGGGGAGCAGATACGCAGTATTTT.

J is TRBJ1-1 and V is TRBV2, with a tentative D call TRBD1 (6 bases). Germline values: CDR1 SNHLY, CDR2 FYNNEI. V lost 7 bases, J lost 2 bases, and 17 bases lay in between. CDR3 length equals 15 residues. DNA of the CDR3: TGTGCCAGCACCCAAGGGGGGGGTGGAAACACTGAAGCTTTCTTT. Its translation is CASTQGGGGNTEAFF.

This chain joins TRBV7-9 and TRBJ1-6; D not certain. The CDR3 runs to 17 residues. CDR1 SEHNR and CDR2 FQNEAQ come from the germline V gene (reference sequence). V lost 5 bases and J lost 8, with 22 bases in between. The CDR3 DNA reads as TGTGCCAGCAGCGCATTCGGTAGGGATGGAGATGATTCACCCCTCCACTTT. Translation gives CASSAFGRDGDDSPLHF.

This chain uses TRBV29-1 with TRBJ1-5; D is unclear. From germline, CDR1 is SQVTM and CDR2 ANQGSEA. Trimming pared 4 bases from V and 0 bases from J, leaving 10 bases between. This CDR3 comprises 14 residues. CDR3 nucleotide sequence: TGCAGCGTTGTTGACGGGTATAGCAATCAGCCCCAGCATTTT. Translation: CSVVDGYSNQPQHF.

The CDR3: CASSSRLVREQFF. The CDR3 bases are TGTGCCAGCAGCTCACGACTAGTTCGGGAGCAGTTCTTC. The V gene is TRBV7-8, the J gene TRBJ2-1; maybe TRBD2 (6 bases). V lost 4 bases, J lost 10 bases, and 14 bases lay in between. The CDR3 is made up of 13 amino acids. In germline, CDR1 is SGHVS, CDR2 FQNEAQ. Full variable domain (missing parts from reference TRBV7-8 and TRBJ2-1): GAGVSQSPRYKVAKRGQDVALRCDPISGHVSLFWYQQALGQGPEFLTYFQNEAQLDKSGLPSDRFFAERPEGSVSTLKIQRTQQEDSAVYLCASSSRLVREQFFGPGTRLTVL.

CDR3 DNA: TGTGGGAGGGACAGGGACGAGCAGTACTTC. Translation gives CGRDRDEQYF. The chain couples TRBV6-5 to TRBJ2-7, with 9 bases that match TRBD1. The CDR3 totals 10 residues. Per germline, CDR1 MNHEY and CDR2 SVGAGI.

This sequence joins TRBV19 and TRBJ1-5; the D gene is possibly TRBD1 (6 bases). There are 15 residues in the CDR3. Between the trimmed V and J ends, which lost 5 bases and 5 bases, there was a span of 16 bases. Germline-derived CDR1 and CDR2 are LNHDA and SQIVND (reference sequence). The CDR3 protein is CASSPGTGLYQPQHF. The CDR3 coding sequence is TGTGCCAGTAGTCCCGGAACAGGGCTTTATCAGCCCCAGCATTTT.

This chain uses TRBV13 with TRBJ2-2, with a tentative D call TRBD1 (8 bases). The CDR3 length is 16 residues. With 4 bases removed from V and 6 bases from J, the gap between germline ends came to 18 bases. Germline-derived CDR1 and CDR2 are PRHDT and FYEKMQ (reference sequence). CDR3 bases: TGTGCCAGCAGCTCCCGGACAGGGAGGGTCGCCGGGGAGCTGTTTTTT. Residues: CASSSRTGRVAGELFF.

The chain recombines TRBV2 with TRBJ2-2; 8 bases are shared with TRBD2. There are 15 residues in the CDR3. CDR1 is SNHLY, CDR2 FYNNEI, per germline. J lost 6 bases, V lost 7 bases, and 10 bases had no gene match. The CDR3 reads CASKPGLGTPGELFF. The CDR3 coding sequence is TGTGCCAGCAAACCGGGACTAGGAACCCCCGGGGAGCTGTTTTTT.

This chain connects TRBV6-5 to TRBJ2-7; TRBD1 or TRBD2 may be the D gene (7 bases each). CDR1 is MNHEY, CDR2 SVGAGI, per germline. The CDR3 sequence is 14 residues long. V lost 6 bases to trimming and J lost 5 bases, with 17 bases between them. The CDR3 DNA follows: TGTGCCAGCAGCCGGGGAGGGGGCCTCCACGAGCAGTACTTC. Residues: CASSRGGGLHEQYF.

This chain joins TRBV28 and TRBJ1-1; TRBD1 agrees at 10 bases. The J segment lost 0 bases and the V segment lost 4 bases, leaving 5 bases of the junction unmatched. The CDR3 runs 16 residues. Germline loops: CDR1 MDHEN, CDR2 SYDVKM. The CDR3 coding sequence is TGTGCCAGCAGTTCCTGGACAGGGGGAATGAACACTGAAGCTTTCTTT. This sequence encodes CASSSWTGGMNTEAFF. Full variable domain (rest looked up from reference TRBV28 and TRBJ1-1): DVKVTQSSRYLVKRTGEKVFLECVQDMDHENMFWYRQDPGLGLRLIYFSYDVKMKEKGDIPEGYSVSREKKERFSLILESASTNQTSMYLCASSSWTGGMNTEAFFGQGTRLTVV.

The J gene is TRBJ2-5, the V gene TRBV15, with 9 positions matching TRBD2. The germline gives CDR1 LNHNV, CDR2 YYDKDF (reference sequence). The CDR3 extends over 15 amino acids. The ends lost 0 bases at V and 5 bases at J; junction bases unmatched: 4. CDR3 DNA sequence: TGTGCCACCAGCAGAGATAGGAGCGGGGGGGAGACCCAGTACTTC. Its translation is CATSRDRSGGETQYF.

The V call is TRBV2, the J call TRBJ2-7; D is possibly TRBD1 (6 bases). V was shortened by 6 bases and J by 4 bases, with 16 bases between the two germline ends. The germline V gene has CDR1 SNHLY and CDR2 FYNNEI. The CDR3 runs 14 residues. CDR3 residues: CASRSQGTLYEQYF. CDR3 coding DNA: TGTGCCAGCAGAAGCCAGGGGACCTTATACGAGCAGTACTTC.

The chain uses TRBV2 and TRBJ1-6; 8 nucleotides match TRBD1. The CDR3 loop spans 13 amino acids. From germline, CDR1 is SNHLY and CDR2 FYNNEI. V trimming: 7 bases; J trimming: 9 bases; junction bases outside the gene matches: 5. CDR3 loop: CASTNRGISPLHF. Written as DNA, the CDR3 is TGTGCCAGCACCAACAGGGGGATTTCACCCCTCCACTTT.

The chain couples TRBV11-2 to TRBJ1-6; 11 nucleotides line up with TRBD1. This CDR3 has 14 residues. CDR1 is SGHAT, CDR2 FQNNGV, per germline. J gave up 9 bases and V 7 bases, and 5 bases lay outside the gene matches. Here the CDR3 DNA reads TGTGCCAGCAACATCGGGACAGGGGGTTCACCCCTCCACTTT. This translates into CASNIGTGGSPLHF.

This chain joins TRBV7-3 and TRBJ2-1; 9 nucleotides agree with TRBD2. This CDR3 is 19 amino acids long. J lost 0 bases, V lost 3 bases, and 12 bases had no gene match. The germline V gene encodes CDR1 SGHTA and CDR2 FQGTGA. The CDR3 DNA reads TGTGCCAGCAGCTTCCGGGGCCTAGGGACTAGCTTCTCCTACAATGAGCAGTTCTTC. Protein: CASSFRGLGTSFSYNEQFF.

This chain joins TRBV19 and TRBJ2-5; D not resolved. V was pared by 3 bases and J by 9 bases, with 11 bases between. Germline V gene sequence: CDR1 LNHDA, CDR2 SQIVND (reference sequence). This CDR3 spans 12 amino acids. The CDR3 here is CASSMGVGSQYF. The CDR3 nucleotides are TGTGCCAGTAGTATGGGCGTGGGGTCCCAGTACTTC. The full variable domain, completed using reference TRBV19 and TRBJ2-5, is DGGITQSPKYLFRKEGQNVTLSCEQNLNHDAMYWYRQDPGQGLRLIYYSQIVNDFQKGDIAEGYSVSREKKESFPLTVTSAQKNPTAFYLCASSMGVGSQYFGPGTRLLVL.

This chain connects TRBV7-3 to TRBJ2-5, with TRBD2 identical over 7 bases. CDR1 and CDR2 from the germline V gene are SGHTA and FQGTGA. This CDR3 comprises 14 residues. V shed 5 bases and J 9 bases; nucleotides not matched to a gene: 12. The CDR3 DNA reads as TGTGCCAGCAGCCCCGGGGAGGGGATGGGGGCCCAGTACTTC. This gives the protein CASSPGEGMGAQYF.